A selection of T cell receptor beta chains follows, all from one sample in a study of T cell responses to AZD1222 COVID-19 vaccine. TCRdb keeps only in-frame clones here, not all; method: immunoSEQ multiplex PCR. The sample has 60,000 to 90,000 clones, roughly 84% seen once. Here the sequenced sample was peripheral blood, taken 28 days after the second AZD1222 dose. The receptors were gathered from an adult who received the AZD1222 COVID-19 vaccine. CDR3s leave out the opening cysteine and the closing phenylalanine or tryptophan. The order of the fields is V gene, J gene, CDR3 protein.

v_gene: TRBV6-5; j_gene: TRBJ1-1; CDR3aa: ASSSPGRSMNTEAF
v_gene: TRBV19; j_gene: TRBJ1-1; CDR3aa: ASSIQGSDTEAF
v_gene: TRBV6-1; j_gene: TRBJ2-7; CDR3aa: ASSEAARTGVTEQY
v_gene: TRBV6-2/TRBV6-3; j_gene: TRBJ2-1; CDR3aa: ASSDRVGEQF
v_gene: TRBV7-2; j_gene: TRBJ1-1; CDR3aa: ASRPTGSRVNTEAF
v_gene: TRBV7-2; j_gene: TRBJ1-3; CDR3aa: ASSLPGSSGNTIY
v_gene: TRBV28; j_gene: TRBJ1-2; CDR3aa: ASRPPGQDYGYT
v_gene: TRBV6-5; j_gene: TRBJ1-5; CDR3aa: ASSFSSNQPQH
v_gene: TRBV7-9; j_gene: TRBJ2-1; CDR3aa: ASSPFMQAGYNEQF
v_gene: TRBV6-1; j_gene: TRBJ1-2; CDR3aa: ASSEVTGEGYT
v_gene: TRBV24-1; j_gene: TRBJ1-5; CDR3aa: ATSDSGVQPQH
v_gene: TRBV3-1/TRBV3-2; j_gene: TRBJ2-7; CDR3aa: ASSQDHRGWEQY
v_gene: TRBV19; j_gene: TRBJ1-4; CDR3aa: ASRETAINEKLF
v_gene: TRBV6-5; j_gene: TRBJ1-1; CDR3aa: ASDRVGTEAF
v_gene: TRBV12-3/TRBV12-4; j_gene: TRBJ1-1; CDR3aa: ASSLRGRTEAF
v_gene: TRBV6-6; j_gene: TRBJ1-1; CDR3aa: ASSYSGTHNTEAF
v_gene: TRBV7-2; j_gene: TRBJ1-3; CDR3aa: ASSATRQPPGNTIY
v_gene: TRBV18; j_gene: TRBJ1-1; CDR3aa: ASSPGTQMNTEAF
v_gene: TRBV27; j_gene: TRBJ1-1; CDR3aa: ASSLDSFSSTEAF
v_gene: TRBV3-1/TRBV3-2; j_gene: TRBJ1-2; CDR3aa: ASSQPGTGGYGYT
v_gene: TRBV30; j_gene: TRBJ2-1; CDR3aa: SGLASNEQF
v_gene: TRBV6-1; j_gene: TRBJ2-7; CDR3aa: ASSEVPRVGYEQY
v_gene: TRBV6-2/TRBV6-3; j_gene: TRBJ2-7; CDR3aa: ASNPGPSYEQY
v_gene: TRBV7-8; j_gene: TRBJ1-4; CDR3aa: ASSQGEGKLF
v_gene: TRBV10-1; j_gene: TRBJ2-5; CDR3aa: ASSDSQGSWETQY
v_gene: TRBV5-4; j_gene: TRBJ2-2; CDR3aa: ASSFGRDLAGELF
v_gene: TRBV30; j_gene: TRBJ2-1; CDR3aa: ASILASLNEQF
v_gene: TRBV9; j_gene: TRBJ2-1; CDR3aa: ASSVATMVAGRDNEQF
v_gene: TRBV30; j_gene: TRBJ1-3; CDR3aa: ASLSRTGNTIY
v_gene: TRBV27; j_gene: TRBJ1-5; CDR3aa: ASSLSGQGENQPQH
v_gene: TRBV7-9; j_gene: TRBJ2-7; CDR3aa: ASSIHYEQY
v_gene: TRBV27; j_gene: TRBJ2-7; CDR3aa: ASSLRDDLGQY
v_gene: TRBV7-2; j_gene: TRBJ1-5; CDR3aa: ASSLAGQWGNQPQH
v_gene: TRBV7-6; j_gene: TRBJ2-1; CDR3aa: ASSLLTYNEQF
v_gene: TRBV12-3/TRBV12-4; j_gene: TRBJ2-7; CDR3aa: ASSRDRGEQY
v_gene: TRBV2; j_gene: TRBJ2-2; CDR3aa: ASSEHRGQTTGELF
v_gene: TRBV6-1; j_gene: TRBJ1-4; CDR3aa: ASSAWTGGFDEKLF
v_gene: TRBV3-1/TRBV3-2; j_gene: TRBJ2-5; CDR3aa: ASSHRETQY